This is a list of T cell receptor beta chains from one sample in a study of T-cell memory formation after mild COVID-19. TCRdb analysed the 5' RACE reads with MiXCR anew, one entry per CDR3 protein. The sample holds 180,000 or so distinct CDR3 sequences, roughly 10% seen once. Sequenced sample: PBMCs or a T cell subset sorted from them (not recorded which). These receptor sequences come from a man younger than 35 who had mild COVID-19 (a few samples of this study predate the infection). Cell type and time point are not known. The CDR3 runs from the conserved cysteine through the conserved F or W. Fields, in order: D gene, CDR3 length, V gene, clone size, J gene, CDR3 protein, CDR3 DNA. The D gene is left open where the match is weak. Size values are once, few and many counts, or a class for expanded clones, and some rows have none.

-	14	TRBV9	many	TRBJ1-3	CASSQQGTGNTIYF	TGTGCCAGCAGCCAACAGGGTACTGGAAACACCATATATTTT
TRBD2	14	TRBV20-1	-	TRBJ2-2	CSASGRGGDRELFF	TGCAGTGCTAGTGGGCGGGGGGGCGACCGGGAGCTGTTTTTT
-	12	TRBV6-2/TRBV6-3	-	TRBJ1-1	CASSYSNTEAFF	TGTGCCAGCAGTTACTCTAACACTGAAGCTTTCTTT
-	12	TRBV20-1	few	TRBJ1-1	CSAKQPNTEAFF	TGCAGTGCTAAACAGCCGAACACTGAAGCTTTCTTT
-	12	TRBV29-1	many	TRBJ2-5	CSVGQVEETQYF	TGCAGCGTTGGTCAGGTAGAAGAGACCCAGTACTTC
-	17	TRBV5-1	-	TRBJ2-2	CASSFTVRQGNTGELFF	TGCGCCAGCAGCTTCACGGTCCGGCAGGGGAACACCGGGGAGCTGTTTTTT
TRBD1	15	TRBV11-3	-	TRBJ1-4	CASSTGTGRNEKLFF	TGTGCCAGCAGCACAGGGACAGGACGTAATGAAAAACTGTTTTTT
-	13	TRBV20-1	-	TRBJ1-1	CSAETTVPTEAFF	TGCAGTGCTGAAACGACAGTTCCCACTGAAGCTTTCTTT
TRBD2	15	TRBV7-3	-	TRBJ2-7	CASSLGTSGYYEQYF	TGTGCCAGCAGCCTCGGGACTAGCGGCTACTACGAGCAGTACTTC
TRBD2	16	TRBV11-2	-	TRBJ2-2	CASSLLAGPNTGELFF	TGTGCCAGCAGCTTATTAGCGGGCCCAAACACCGGGGAGCTGTTTTTT
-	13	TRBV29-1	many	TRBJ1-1	CSVEPFVNTEAFF	TGCAGCGTTGAACCGTTTGTGAACACTGAAGCTTTCTTT
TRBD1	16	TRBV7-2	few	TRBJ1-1	CASSLERTGTGTEAFF	TGTGCCAGCAGCTTAGAGCGGACAGGGACGGGCACTGAAGCTTTCTTT
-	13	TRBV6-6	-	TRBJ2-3	CASSIRVTDTQYF	TGTGCCAGCAGTATAAGGGTCACAGATACGCAGTATTTT
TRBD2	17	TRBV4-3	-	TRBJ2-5	CASSTRLAGGGQETQYF	TGCGCCAGCAGCACCCGACTAGCGGGGGGGGGACAAGAGACCCAGTACTTC
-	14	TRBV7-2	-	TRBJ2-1	CASARQGRGNEQFF	TGTGCCAGCGCCCGACAGGGACGGGGGAATGAGCAGTTCTTC
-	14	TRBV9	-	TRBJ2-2	CASSVVFNTGELFF	TGTGCCAGCAGCGTAGTGTTTAACACCGGGGAGCTGTTTTTT
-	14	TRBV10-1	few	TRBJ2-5	CASSESRGQETQYF	TGCGCCAGCAGTGAGTCCCGGGGCCAAGAGACCCAGTACTTC
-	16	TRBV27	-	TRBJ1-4	CASSLSRMGSGEKLFF	TGTGCCAGCAGTTTATCGAGGATGGGGTCGGGTGAAAAACTGTTTTTT
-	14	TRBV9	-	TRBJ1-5	CASSQTGSRQPQHF	TGTGCCAGCAGCCAGACAGGATCTCGCCAGCCCCAGCATTTT
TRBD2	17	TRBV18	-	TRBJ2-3	CASSLTSGGSTTDTQYF	TGTGCCAGCTCACTGACTAGCGGGGGATCAACCACAGATACGCAGTATTTT
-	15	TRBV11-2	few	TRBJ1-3	CASSSVRGSGNTIYF	TGTGCCAGCAGCTCGGTTCGGGGTTCTGGAAACACCATATATTTT
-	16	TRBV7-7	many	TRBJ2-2	CASSLRGASVTGELFF	TGTGCTAGCAGCTTAAGGGGGGCGAGTGTTACCGGGGAGCTGTTTTTT
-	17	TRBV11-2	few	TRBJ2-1	CASRLGGQVEGHNEQFF	TGTGCCAGCAGGTTAGGGGGGCAGGTGGAGGGCCACAATGAGCAGTTCTTC
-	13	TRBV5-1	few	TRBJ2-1	CASSFSGHNEQFF	TGCGCCAGCAGCTTTTCAGGGCACAATGAGCAGTTCTTC
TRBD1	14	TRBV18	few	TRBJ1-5	CASSRDRAGQPQHF	TGTGCCAGCTCACGGGACAGGGCCGGTCAGCCCCAGCATTTT
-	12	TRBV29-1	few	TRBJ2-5	CSVGQLQETQYF	TGCAGCGTTGGACAGCTTCAAGAGACCCAGTACTTC